The 6 T cell receptor beta chains listed next were all sequenced from one sample in a study of post-analysis software for immune sequencing data. Broader study findings: A few TRBV segments occurring more often in patients than controls included TRBV5-6, TRBV5-1 and TRBV20-1.

Unique molecular identifiers tagged the TCR beta cDNA libraries. TCRdb re-called the PCR reads through MiXCR, storing one row per CDR3 protein. The sample contains 430,000 or so distinct CDR3 sequences, roughly 38% of which appear only once. These TCRs' antigens remain unknown. The specimen was blood. Receptor source: a girl aged 2 to 10 with multiple sclerosis.

The J gene is TRBJ1-5, the V gene TRBV6-1; 9 nucleotides agree with TRBD1. Germline V CDR1 and CDR2: MNHNS, SASEGT. This CDR3 contains 16 residues. Trimming at V came to 3 bases and at J to 4 bases, leaving 7 bases not matched to a gene. CDR3 region: CASSEHETGGNQPQHF. CDR3 coding DNA: TGTGCCAGCAGTGAGCATGAGACAGGGGGGAATCAGCCCCAGCATTTT.

The CDR3 nucleotides read TGTGCCAGCAGATATGGGTGGGAGGCCACAGATACGCAGTATTTT. Protein: CASRYGWEATDTQYF. The chain joins TRBV6-5 to TRBJ2-3, with a possible D match to TRBD2 (6 bases). The germline gives CDR1 MNHEY, CDR2 SVGAGI. The V gene lost 6 bases and the J gene lost 2 bases, with 15 bases spanning the gap. This CDR3 region has 15 residues.

This clonotype was picked up a small number of times. The J gene is TRBJ2-3, the V gene TRBV29-1, with D possibly TRBD1 on 5 matching bases. Looked up from germline, CDR1 is SQVTM and CDR2 is ANQGSEA. V was shortened by 6 bases and J by 2 bases, with 18 bases between the two germline ends. The CDR3 has 15 residues. For the CDR3, the DNA is TGCAGCGTAACTACAGGCCGCGAATTCACAGATACGCAGTATTTT. Protein: CSVTTGREFTDTQYF.

J is TRBJ1-1 and V is TRBV29-1; the match to TRBD1 covers 7 bases. From germline, CDR1 is SQVTM and CDR2 ANQGSEA. V shed 4 bases, J shed 3 bases, and the junction held 5 bases outside the gene matches. The CDR3 has 13 residues. CDR3 in amino acids: CSVADREDTEAFF. Here the CDR3 DNA reads TGCAGCGTTGCCGACAGGGAAGACACTGAAGCTTTCTTT.

The genes are TRBV5-1 and TRBJ1-2; 7 positions match TRBD1. CDR3 size: 15 residues. J was trimmed by 7 bases and V by 4 bases; bases with no gene match: 13. Germline loops: CDR1 SGHRS, CDR2 YFSETQ. This CDR3 reads CASSVWDSREGGYTF. The CDR3 nucleotides read TGCGCCAGCAGCGTATGGGACAGCCGAGAGGGTGGCTACACCTTC.

The rearrangement joins TRBV4-3 to TRBJ1-2, with unresolved D. Germline-derived CDR1 and CDR2 are LGHNA and YSLEER. Trimming removed 0 bases at V and 4 bases at J, with 6 bases between. The CDR3 has 13 amino acids. This chain's CDR3 is CASSQEGTYGYTF. CDR3 coding DNA: TGCGCCAGCAGCCAAGAAGGCACCTATGGCTACACCTTC.